The clone carrying this T cell receptor beta chain has just a few counts. Antigen unknown. These data originate in a study of early stage breast cancer tumors. About the study: The ER+/PR+/HER2- tumors included 7 to 9 ductal and four lobular carcinomas. General study results and limits: Commonly generated sequences made up most enriched TCRB sequences shared between patients. Blood repertoires resembled normal breast more than tumor.

Each sample had two DNA replicates, 0.5 ug blood or about 1.5 ug tissue. This table comes from immunoSEQ multiplex PCR, and its TCRdb copy is limited to in-frame clones, with some not included. This sample carries fewer than 70,000 clones, 65% to 85% of them seen once, and the ten largest clones take 4.7%. The germline V gene has CDR1 MNHEY and CDR2 SMNVEV (reference sequence). The CDR3 extends over 13 amino acids. Trimming left V 3 bases short and J 1 base short, with 4 bases between. The genes are TRBV27 and TRBJ1-5; D gene ambiguous. This TCR was sampled from a person between 35 and 49 years old with breast cancer. The source material was blood. The CDR3 region has the DNA TGTGCCAGCAGTTTTAAGAGCAATCAGCCCCAGCATTTT. Its translation is CASSFKSNQPQHF.